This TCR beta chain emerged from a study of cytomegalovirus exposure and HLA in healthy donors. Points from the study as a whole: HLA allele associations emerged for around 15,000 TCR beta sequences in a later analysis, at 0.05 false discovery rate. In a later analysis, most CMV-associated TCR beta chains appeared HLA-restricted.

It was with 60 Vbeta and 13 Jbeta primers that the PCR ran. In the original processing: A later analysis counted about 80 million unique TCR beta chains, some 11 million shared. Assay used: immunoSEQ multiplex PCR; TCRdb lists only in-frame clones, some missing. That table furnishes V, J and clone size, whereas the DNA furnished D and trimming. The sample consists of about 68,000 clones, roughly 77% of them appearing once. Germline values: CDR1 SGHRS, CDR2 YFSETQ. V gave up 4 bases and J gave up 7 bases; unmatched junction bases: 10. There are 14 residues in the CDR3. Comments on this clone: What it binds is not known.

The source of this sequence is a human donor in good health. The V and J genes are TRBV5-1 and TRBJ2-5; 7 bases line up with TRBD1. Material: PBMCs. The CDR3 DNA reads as TGCGCCAGCAGCCTCGACAGGGAAGAAGGGACCCAGTACTTC. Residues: CASSLDREEGTQYF.